The 27 T cell receptor beta chains in this list originate from one sample, sequenced in a study of control samples from healthy donors and cancer patients. The assay was immunoSEQ multiplex PCR, and TCRdb's table has in-frame clones only and misses some. This table holds about 140,000 clones, roughly nine tenths found once. The sequencing sample was made of blood. Receptors were obtained from a man aged 30-40 years in good health.

The chain has TRBV11-3 and TRBJ2-1; weak D call: TRBD1 (5 bases). The germline gives CDR1 SGHNT, CDR2 YENEEA. Trimming stripped 2 bases from V and 1 base from J, with 6 bases between. The CDR3 sequence is 14 residues long. CDR3 region: CASSLKGSYNEQFF. CDR3 DNA: TGTGCCAGCAGCTTAAAGGGGTCCTACAATGAGCAGTTCTTC.

V and J are TRBV7-2 and TRBJ1-6; perhaps TRBD1 as D (5 bases). The V end lost 3 bases, the J end lost 4 bases, and 16 bases lay between the germline ends. The CDR3 loop spans 17 amino acids. Germline V gene sequence: CDR1 SGHTA, CDR2 FQGNSA. CDR3 nucleotide sequence: TGTGCCAGCAGCTTCTCTCCTGGGGGGGAATATAATTCACCCCTCCACTTT. It translates to CASSFSPGGEYNSPLHF.

This clone was observed a single time. The chain recombines TRBV3-1 (or the pseudogene TRBV3-2) with TRBJ2-7; D is possibly TRBD1 or TRBD2 (5 bases each). This CDR3 spans 14 amino acids. V was cut by 2 bases and J by 6 bases, with 14 bases left in between. Per germline, CDR1 LGHDT and CDR2 YNNKEL (reference sequence). CDR3 in DNA: TGTGCCAGCAGCCAAAGAGGGACCAGCTCCGAGCAGTACTTC. This sequence encodes CASSQRGTSSEQYF.

The chain recombines TRBV6-5 with TRBJ1-4; no reliable D call. CDR3 length: 12 residues. V was shortened by 6 bases and J by 7 bases, with 9 bases between the two germline ends. Germline loops: CDR1 MNHEY, CDR2 SVGAGI. CDR3 in DNA: TGTGCCAGCAGCCCCTCAGGTGAAAAACTGTTTTTT. This gives the protein CASSPSGEKLFF.

The genes are TRBV7-2 and TRBJ2-5; 8 nucleotides line up with TRBD1. The CDR3 runs to 14 residues. Trimming took 4 bases from V and 4 from J; bases not matched to a gene: 5. CDR1 is SGHTA and CDR2 is FQGNSA in the germline V gene. DNA for the CDR3: TGTGCCAGCAGCTCCGACAGGGGCCGAGAGACCCAGTACTTC. This gives the protein CASSSDRGRETQYF.

The chain links TRBV20-1 to TRBJ2-1; possible D gene TRBD2, 5 bases. The germline V gene encodes CDR1 DFQATT and CDR2 SNEGSKA (reference sequence). The V end lost 6 bases, the J end lost 7 bases, and 10 bases lay between the germline ends. CDR3 length: 11 amino acids. The CDR3 sequence: CSAQPGNEQFF. The CDR3 coding sequence is TGCAGTGCCCAGCCGGGGAATGAGCAGTTCTTC.

The V call is TRBV7-3, the J call TRBJ1-2; 8 nucleotides match TRBD1. Germline CDR1 SGHTA, CDR2 FQGTGA. There are 16 residues in the CDR3. V shed 5 bases and J 1 base; nucleotides not matched to a gene: 9. The CDR3 nucleotides are TGTGCCAGCAGCCCGGGGGGACAGGAGGTTAACTATGGCTACACCTTC. It specifies CASSPGGQEVNYGYTF.

The chain has TRBV5-1 and TRBJ1-2; perhaps TRBD1 as D (6 bases). V shed 4 bases and J shed 7 bases, with 11 bases lying between them. The length of the CDR3 is 12 residues. Germline CDR1 and CDR2: SGHRS and YFSETQ. DNA of the CDR3: TGCGCCAGCAGCCCTACAGGGTCTGGCTACACCTTC. Translating gives CASSPTGSGYTF.

J is TRBJ2-1 and V is TRBV15, with TRBD2 as a possible D gene (6 bases). The length of the CDR3 is 16 residues. V was shortened by 5 bases and J by 0 bases, with 14 bases between the two germline ends. Germline assignment: CDR1 LNHNV and CDR2 YYDKDF (reference sequence). The chain's CDR3 is CATSGFSGISYNEQFF. CDR3 DNA: TGTGCCACCAGCGGATTTAGCGGCATCTCCTACAATGAGCAGTTCTTC.

This chain uses TRBV7-6 with TRBJ2-5; 10 bases line up with TRBD2. Per the germline V gene, CDR1 is SGHVS and CDR2 is FNYEAQ. This CDR3 comprises 15 residues. After removal of 3 bases from V and 3 bases from J, the junction contained 4 bases not matched to a gene. The CDR3 here is CASSFEAGGKETQYF. Written as DNA, the CDR3 is TGTGCCAGCAGCTTCGAAGCGGGGGGGAAAGAGACCCAGTACTTC.

The chain combines TRBV6-5 with TRBJ1-2, with a tentative D call TRBD1 (6 bases). CDR1 is MNHEY and CDR2 is SVGAGI in the germline V gene. The V end lost 6 bases, the J end lost 4 bases, and 15 bases lay between the germline ends. This CDR3 has 14 amino acids. The CDR3 sequence is CASRQGGGSYGYTF. CDR3 coding DNA: TGTGCCAGCAGACAGGGAGGAGGTAGCTATGGCTACACCTTC.

V is TRBV3-1 (or the pseudogene TRBV3-2) and J is TRBJ2-3; D is unresolved. The length of the CDR3 is 12 residues. V was pared by 0 bases and J by 7 bases, with 5 bases between. In germline, CDR1 is LGHDT, CDR2 YNNKEL (reference sequence). The CDR3 coding sequence is TGTGCCAGCAGCCAAGATCGTAATACGCAGTATTTT. Amino acids: CASSQDRNTQYF.

This clone occurred a few times. V is TRBV18 and J is TRBJ1-2, with 7 bases matching TRBD1. This CDR3 has 15 residues. Germline CDR1 reads KGHSH; CDR2 reads LQKENI. The V gene end was trimmed by 3 bases and the J gene end by 4 bases; junction bases not matched to a gene: 8. In DNA, the CDR3 is TGTGCCAGCTCACCCCCGGGACAGCGCGCCTATGGCTACACCTTC. Translated, it gives CASSPPGQRAYGYTF. The complete variable domain, with remaining parts taken from reference TRBV18 and TRBJ1-2, reads NAGVMQNPRHLVRRRGQEARLRCSPMKGHSHVYWYRQLPEEGLKFMVYLQKENIIDESGMPKERFSAEFPKEGPSILRIQQVVRGDSAAYFCASSPPGQRAYGYTFGSGTRLTVV.

The rearrangement links TRBV25-1 to TRBJ2-7; maybe TRBD1 (7 bases). CDR1 and CDR2 (germline): MGHDK, SYGVNS. V lost 5 bases to trimming and J lost 3 bases, with 11 bases between them. The CDR3 contains 13 residues. CDR3 nucleotides: TGTGCCAGCAGTCGGCAGGGGGGCTACGAGCAGTACTTC. This sequence encodes CASSRQGGYEQYF.

The chain links TRBV7-8 to TRBJ2-7, with TRBD1 matching over 10 bases. This CDR3 spans 15 amino acids. CDR1 and CDR2 (germline): SGHVS, FQNEAQ. Trimming removed 5 bases from V and 4 bases from J; junction bases left unmatched: 8. CDR3 coding DNA: TGTGCCAGCAGCCTCACGGGACAGGGGAGTTACGAGCAGTACTTC. Translating gives CASSLTGQGSYEQYF.

The genes are TRBV11-2 and TRBJ2-7; the D is unclear. V lost 3 bases and J 3 bases, leaving 15 bases between the germline ends. The CDR3 sequence is 15 residues long. CDR1 and CDR2 from the germline V gene are SGHAT and FQNNGV. CDR3 amino acids: CASSLSTVSGYEQYF. CDR3 nucleotides: TGTGCCAGCAGCTTGTCTACAGTCTCTGGCTACGAGCAGTACTTC.

The genes are TRBV12-3 or TRBV12-4 and TRBJ1-1, with unresolved D. Trimming stripped 6 bases from V and 0 bases from J, with 8 bases between. The CDR3 spans 13 residues. The DNA for the CDR3 is TGTGCCAGCAGCCCGGTCCTGAACACTGAAGCTTTCTTT. Residues: CASSPVLNTEAFF.

The chain joins TRBV3-1 (or the pseudogene TRBV3-2) to TRBJ1-4, with 8 bases matching TRBD1. Trimming removed 4 bases from V and 7 bases from J; junction bases left unmatched: 8. The CDR3 consists of 15 residues. CDR1 is LGHDT and CDR2 is YNNKEL in the germline V gene (reference sequence). CDR3 loop: CASSPTGGGGEKLFF. The CDR3 DNA is TGTGCCAGCAGCCCTACAGGGGGAGGGGGTGAAAAACTGTTTTTT.

The chain couples TRBV5-4 to TRBJ1-4, with D possibly TRBD1 on 5 matching bases. Trimming pared 2 bases from V and 8 bases from J, leaving 13 bases between. CDR3 length: 14 amino acids. Germline V gene data show CDR1 as SGHNT and CDR2 as YYREEE (reference sequence). The CDR3 region is CASSFSAGDEKLFF. The DNA for the CDR3 is TGTGCCAGCAGCTTTTCGGCGGGGGACGAAAAACTGTTTTTT.

V gene TRBV20-1 combines with J gene TRBJ1-5; D uncertain. The V and J ends lost 3 bases and 2 bases respectively, with 14 bases between them. Germline assignment: CDR1 DFQATT and CDR2 SNEGSKA (reference sequence). The CDR3 totals 15 residues. The DNA of the CDR3 is TGCAGTGCTAGTTCGGTCGGTCAGGGCAATCAGCCCCAGCATTTT. This translates into CSASSVGQGNQPQHF.

V and J are TRBV6-5 and TRBJ2-3, with 8 bases that match TRBD1. This CDR3 is 14 amino acids long. Germline V gene sequence: CDR1 MNHEY, CDR2 SVGAGI. V lost 7 bases and J lost 5; bases outside the gene matches: 8. For the CDR3, the DNA is TGTGCCAGCATCCTAGACAGGGGACGAGATACGCAGTATTTT. Protein: CASILDRGRDTQYF.

The CDR3 loop reads CASSPPPGRYEQYF. Here the CDR3 DNA reads TGTGCCAGCAGTCCCCCGCCCGGGCGGTACGAGCAGTACTTC. The chain is built from TRBV6-5 and TRBJ2-7; D is undetermined. The V end was cut by 5 bases, the J end by 4 bases, with 15 bases between. The germline gives CDR1 MNHEY, CDR2 SVGAGI. This CDR3 comprises 14 residues.

This chain joins TRBV9 and TRBJ1-2; D is unclear. This CDR3 has 14 residues. V dropped 5 bases and J dropped 3 bases, with 14 bases sitting between them. Germline-derived CDR1 and CDR2 are SGDLS and YYNGEE. CDR3 sequence: CASSEEPQHYGYTF. CDR3 sequence (DNA): TGTGCCAGCAGTGAAGAACCGCAACACTATGGCTACACCTTC.

The rearrangement joins TRBV19 to TRBJ2-1; D possibly uses TRBD1 or TRBD2 (5 bases each). With 5 bases removed from V and 10 bases from J, the gap between germline ends came to 15 bases. The CDR3 contains 13 residues. Germline loops: CDR1 LNHDA, CDR2 SQIVND (reference sequence). The CDR3, as DNA: TGTGCCAGTAGTGAGGGGCCCTACGGCGAGCAGTTCTTC. This encodes CASSEGPYGEQFF.

The chain joins TRBV30 to TRBJ2-5; possibly TRBD1 for D (6 bases). Trimming shortened V by 1 base and J by 2 bases, and 20 bases separated the two germline ends. This CDR3 comprises 17 residues. The germline V gene has CDR1 GTSNPN and CDR2 SVGIG (reference sequence). CDR3: CAWSADPGHKRQETQYF. In nucleotides, the CDR3 is TGTGCCTGGAGTGCCGATCCGGGACACAAAAGACAAGAGACCCAGTACTTC.

The rearrangement uses TRBV7-2 and TRBJ2-7; 8 bases match TRBD1. Germline assignment: CDR1 SGHTA and CDR2 FQGNSA. V lost 8 bases and J lost 0; bases outside the gene matches: 6. This CDR3 has 14 residues. The CDR3 region has the DNA TGTGCCAGCGGGGCCGACAGGGGCTCCTACGAGCAGTACTTC. Translated: CASGADRGSYEQYF.

This chain links TRBV7-9 with TRBJ2-5, with 7 bases matching TRBD2. The CDR3 loop spans 19 amino acids. CDR1 SEHNR and CDR2 FQNEAQ come from the germline V gene (reference sequence). The V segment lost 2 bases and the J segment 5 bases; nucleotides outside the gene matches: 20. CDR3 residues: CASSLFMETSWWNRETQYF. CDR3 sequence (DNA): TGTGCCAGCAGCTTATTCATGGAGACTAGCTGGTGGAATCGGGAGACCCAGTACTTC.